These 8 T cell receptor beta chains were all obtained from the same sample, sequenced in a study of beta chain features in type 1 diabetes. Findings and caveats of the study: There was a moderate but significant shortening of TCRB CDR3s in all four CD4+ subsets of Type 1 diabetes patients.

Expressed TCRB transcripts were sequenced because the isolated RNA had all been reverse transcribed beforehand. Using immunoSEQ multiplex PCR, the repertoire was profiled, and TCRdb retains in-frame clones only, with some absent. Here the sample spans nearly 350,000 clones, roughly 9% being singletons. Antigens for these TCRs are unknown. Source material: central memory CD4+ T cells from blood. The receptors shown here come from a man aged 30 to 39 with type 1 diabetes.

CDR3: CASSRTGANTGELFF. The CDR3 DNA reads TGTGCCAGCAGCCGGACAGGGGCCAACACCGGGGAGCTGTTTTTT. The V and J genes are TRBV6-5 and TRBJ2-2; 9 bases match TRBD1. This CDR3 is built from 15 residues. The germline V gene has CDR1 MNHEY and CDR2 SVGAGI. J gave up 2 bases and V 6 bases, and 4 bases lay outside the gene matches.

The V call is TRBV5-1, the J call TRBJ1-1; D unresolved. The germline V gene has CDR1 SGHRS and CDR2 YFSETQ. With 1 base removed from V and 0 bases from J, the gap between germline ends came to 1 base. The CDR3 contains 12 residues. The CDR3 here is CASSLLNTEAFF. CDR3 in DNA: TGCGCCAGCAGCTTGTTGAACACTGAAGCTTTCTTT.

The gene calls are TRBV7-9 and TRBJ2-7; 8 positions agree with TRBD1. Trimming cost V 5 bases and J 6 bases; bases outside gene matches: 6. The germline gives CDR1 SEHNR, CDR2 FQNEAQ (reference sequence). This CDR3 comprises 13 residues. The CDR3 loop reads CASSPGQGGEQYF. In DNA form, the CDR3 reads TGTGCCAGCAGCCCTGGACAGGGAGGCGAGCAGTACTTC.

This chain connects TRBV5-1 to TRBJ2-7, with TRBD2 as a possible D gene (5 bases). The germline V gene has CDR1 SGHRS and CDR2 YFSETQ. This CDR3 is 15 amino acids long. V shed 0 bases and J shed 2 bases, with 12 bases lying between them. CDR3 protein: CASSLGWGDPYEQYF. The CDR3 nucleotides are TGCGCCAGCAGCTTGGGGTGGGGAGATCCCTACGAGCAGTACTTC.

This clone was recorded a few times. This chain joins TRBV27 and TRBJ2-1, with 9 bases identical to TRBD2. V was clipped by 3 bases and J by 9 bases; unmatched bases: 6. The CDR3 spans 14 residues. Per the germline V gene, CDR1 is MNHEY and CDR2 is SMNVEV (reference sequence). CDR3 protein: CASSFLRSGGEQFF. The CDR3 DNA sequence: TGTGCCAGCAGTTTCTTGCGTAGCGGGGGTGAGCAGTTCTTC.

This clone was seen more than once but under ten times. The V gene is TRBV10-3, the J gene TRBJ2-7; 7 nucleotides match TRBD1. Losses at the gene ends were 6 bases for V and 0 bases for J; bases not matched to a gene: 2. CDR1 is ENHRY, CDR2 SYGVKD, per germline. The CDR3 runs 13 residues. The CDR3 loop is CAIRRDSSYEQYF. CDR3 DNA sequence: TGTGCCATCAGACGGGACAGCTCCTACGAGCAGTACTTC.

This clone came up a few times. The chain uses TRBV5-1 and TRBJ1-2; unclear D gene. V lost 0 bases and J lost 0, with 9 bases in between. Germline CDR1 and CDR2: SGHRS and YFSETQ. The CDR3 covers 15 residues. Here the CDR3 DNA reads TGCGCCAGCAGCTTGGACGGGAACACTAACTATGGCTACACCTTC. It yields the protein CASSLDGNTNYGYTF.

This clone was picked up a small number of times. This chain links TRBV28 with TRBJ2-7; possible D gene TRBD1, 6 bases. V was pared by 5 bases and J by 2 bases, with 10 bases between. This CDR3 is built from 13 residues. Germline-derived CDR1 and CDR2 are MDHEN and SYDVKM. The CDR3 DNA reads as TGTGCCAGCAGTCCCGGGACAACCTACGAGCAGTACTTC. As protein: CASSPGTTYEQYF.